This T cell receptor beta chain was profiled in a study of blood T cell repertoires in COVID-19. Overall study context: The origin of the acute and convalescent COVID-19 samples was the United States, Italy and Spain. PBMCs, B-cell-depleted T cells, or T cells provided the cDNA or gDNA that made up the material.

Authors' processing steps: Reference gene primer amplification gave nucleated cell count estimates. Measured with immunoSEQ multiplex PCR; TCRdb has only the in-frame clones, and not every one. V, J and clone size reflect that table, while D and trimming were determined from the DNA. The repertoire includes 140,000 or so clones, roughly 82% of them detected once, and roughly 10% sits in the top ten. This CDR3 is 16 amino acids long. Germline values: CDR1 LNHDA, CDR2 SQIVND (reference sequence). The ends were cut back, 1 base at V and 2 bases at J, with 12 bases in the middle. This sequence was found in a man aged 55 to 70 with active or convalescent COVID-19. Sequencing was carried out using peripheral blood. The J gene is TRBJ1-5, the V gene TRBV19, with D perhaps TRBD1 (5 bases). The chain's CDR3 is CASSIGGLGRNQPQHF. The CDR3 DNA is TGTGCCAGTAGTATAGGGGGCCTCGGCCGCAATCAGCCCCAGCATTTT.